The 23 T cell receptor beta chains presented below share a single source sample, sequenced in a study of regulatory T cells in long-lasting Graves disease. Sequencing libraries for TCR beta were prepared with iRepertoire HTBI primers and Arm-PCR of CDR3 regions. TCRdb re-analysed the multiplex PCR reads in MiXCR, keeping a single row per CDR3 protein. The sample has a few hundred thousand distinct CDR3 sequences, 20% to 25% seen once. Time point indicated: persistent/refractory GD, antithyroid drugs over 5 years with positive TRAb. PBMC-derived RNA was used for the TCR library. This specimen was peripheral blood mononuclear cells (PBMCs), taken when the disease was refractory, from a patient treated with antithyroid drugs. All receptors come from a female donor with Graves disease.

This clonotype was recorded a few times. The chain carries TRBV6-5 and TRBJ2-5; 9 nucleotides line up with TRBD2. The CDR3 runs 18 residues. V gave up 2 bases and J gave up 3 bases; unmatched junction bases: 13. The germline V gene encodes CDR1 MNHEY and CDR2 SVGAGI. The CDR3 DNA follows: TGTGCCAGCAGTTACAGGTCGGCGGGGGGGAAAATAGAAGAGACCCAGTACTTC. It specifies CASSYRSAGGKIEETQYF.

V gene TRBV19 combines with J gene TRBJ2-3, with TRBD2 matching 11 bases. J lost 5 bases, V lost 11 bases, and 9 bases had no gene match. The CDR3 loop spans 14 amino acids. Per the germline V gene, CDR1 is LNHDA and CDR2 is SQIVND (reference sequence). CDR3 nucleotides: TGTGCCTCGGGGAGACTAGCGGGATTAGATACGCAGTATTTT. Amino acid sequence: CASGRLAGLDTQYF.

This clonotype was found a few times. The J gene is TRBJ2-7, the V gene TRBV27; 10 bases are a match to TRBD2. CDR3 length: 19 amino acids. V was clipped by 7 bases and J by 3 bases; unmatched bases: 21. Germline values: CDR1 MNHEY, CDR2 SMNVEV (reference sequence). CDR3 loop: CASTIRPGLAGVGDYEQYF. The CDR3 region has the DNA TGTGCCAGCACCATACGACCGGGGCTAGCGGGAGTAGGGGACTACGAGCAGTACTTC.

This clonotype has at least ten counts. This chain links TRBV28 with TRBJ2-7; a weak D match, TRBD2 (5 bases). With 6 bases removed from V and 5 bases from J, the gap between germline ends came to 17 bases. The CDR3 is 14 residues long. CDR1 and CDR2 (germline): MDHEN, SYDVKM. The CDR3 nucleotides are TGTGCCAGCAGCTCCGGAGGAGCCCGCCACGAGCAGTACTTC. As protein: CASSSGGARHEQYF.

The sample holds a few counts of this clonotype. The V and J genes are TRBV27 and TRBJ1-4; D gene unclear. Germline CDR1 is MNHEY and CDR2 is SMNVEV (reference sequence). The CDR3 totals 13 residues. The V end was cut by 5 bases, the J end by 10 bases, with 14 bases between. The CDR3 here is CASSTSPQGKLFF. Written as DNA, the CDR3 is TGTGCCAGCAGTACCTCTCCGCAAGGAAAACTGTTTTTT.

There are a few counts of this clonotype. The chain combines TRBV6-5 with TRBJ1-2, with D perhaps matching TRBD1 (6 bases). The CDR3 has 16 amino acids. V lost 2 bases and J 3 bases, leaving 16 bases between the germline ends. The germline gives CDR1 MNHEY, CDR2 SVGAGI. CDR3 nucleotide sequence: TGTGCCAGCAGTTACGGGTGGGGCAGGGGTCACTATGGCTACACCTTC. Its translation is CASSYGWGRGHYGYTF.

This chain connects TRBV18 to TRBJ2-7; D is unresolved. Germline assignment: CDR1 KGHSH and CDR2 LQKENI. V was cut by 3 bases and J by 6 bases, with 15 bases left in between. The CDR3 contains 14 residues. The DNA of the CDR3 is TGTGCCAGCTCACCTACGGTCAGACCCGTCGAGCAGTACTTC. This sequence encodes CASSPTVRPVEQYF.

There are a few counts of this clonotype. This chain links TRBV20-1 with TRBJ2-5, with a tentative D call TRBD2 (5 bases). V shed 6 bases and J shed 2 bases, with 16 bases lying between them. The CDR3 length is 14 residues. Germline V gene lookup returns CDR1 DFQATT and CDR2 SNEGSKA (reference sequence). The CDR3 region is CSAEAYGGQETQYF. The CDR3 DNA follows: TGCAGTGCCGAAGCTTATGGCGGGCAAGAGACCCAGTACTTC.

This clonotype has a count of ten or more. The V call is TRBV7-9, the J call TRBJ2-7, with unresolved D. V lost 5 bases to trimming and J lost 0 bases, with 8 bases between them. The germline gives CDR1 SEHNR, CDR2 FQNEAQ (reference sequence). The CDR3 covers 13 residues. Written as DNA, the CDR3 is TGTGCCAGCAGCCCTGACGGCTCCTACGAGCAGTACTTC. Amino acids: CASSPDGSYEQYF.

The V gene is TRBV29-1, the J gene TRBJ1-1; 7 bases are a match to TRBD1. The germline V gene has CDR1 SQVTM and CDR2 ANQGSEA. The CDR3 sequence is 12 residues long. The junction had 1 base not matched to a gene; V was cut back by 3 bases and J by 3 bases. The CDR3 reads CSVEGQHTEAFF. The CDR3 DNA reads as TGCAGCGTTGAGGGACAGCACACTGAAGCTTTCTTT.

This clonotype was recorded many times. The rearrangement joins TRBV28 to TRBJ1-4, with TRBD1 identical over 9 bases. J lost 7 bases, V lost 5 bases, and 5 bases had no gene match. The CDR3 spans 14 residues. Germline lookup yields CDR1 MDHEN and CDR2 SYDVKM. In DNA form, the CDR3 reads TGTGCCAGCAGTCCCTCGGGACAGGGTGAAAAACTGTTTTTT. Amino acids: CASSPSGQGEKLFF.

This clonotype has a count of ten or more. This rearrangement joins TRBV12-3 or TRBV12-4 to TRBJ1-3; 8 bases line up with TRBD1. V shed 7 bases, J shed 0 bases, and the junction held 8 bases outside the gene matches. The CDR3 runs to 16 residues. The CDR3 loop is CASILGGTGSGNTIYF. Here the CDR3 DNA reads TGTGCCAGCATCTTGGGAGGGACAGGCTCTGGAAACACCATATATTTT.

The chain joins TRBV12-3 or TRBV12-4 to TRBJ2-3; 8 bases match TRBD2. The ends lost 5 bases at V and 4 bases at J; junction bases unmatched: 11. This CDR3 spans 16 amino acids. The CDR3 nucleotides are TGTGCCAGCAGTCGGTCCATCGGGGGGGGTGCAGATACGCAGTATTTT. Amino acid sequence: CASSRSIGGGADTQYF.

The chain has TRBV12-3 or TRBV12-4 and TRBJ2-2, with 11 bases identical to TRBD2. With 10 bases clipped from V and 7 bases from J, the junction kept 8 bases outside the gene matches. This CDR3 spans 14 amino acids. The CDR3: CATEVLAGGGELFF. The CDR3 DNA reads TGTGCCACCGAGGTTCTAGCGGGGGGCGGGGAGCTGTTTTTT.

CDR3 coding DNA: TGTGCCAGCAATCAAAGGGATTCCTCGGCACGGAACACTGAAGCTTTCTTT. Translated, it gives CASNQRDSSARNTEAFF. The rearrangement joins TRBV12-3 or TRBV12-4 to TRBJ1-1; D remains unclear. The CDR3 runs 17 residues. Trimming took off 7 bases at V and 1 base at J, with 22 bases between the two ends.

This clonotype was recorded many times. The chain joins TRBV28 to TRBJ2-2, with D maybe TRBD1 (5 bases). The CDR3 is made up of 14 amino acids. Deletions cut 4 bases from V and 4 bases from J, with 10 bases between. Looked up from germline, CDR1 is MDHEN and CDR2 is SYDVKM. In DNA, the CDR3 is TGTGCCAGCAGTTCCCAGGGCACCACCGGGGAGCTGTTTTTT. Translated: CASSSQGTTGELFF.

This clonotype was observed a handful of times. V is TRBV7-2 and J is TRBJ2-7, with D possibly called TRBD1 or TRBD2 (5 bases each). V was pared by 8 bases and J by 4 bases, with 15 bases between. The CDR3 is 13 amino acids. Germline V gene sequence: CDR1 SGHTA, CDR2 FQGNSA. CDR3 sequence reads: CASRGRSAYEQYF. The CDR3 nucleotides read TGTGCCAGCCGGGGACGATCGGCTTACGAGCAGTACTTC. The full variable domain, rest sourced from reference TRBV7-2 and TRBJ2-7, is GAGVSQSPSNKVTEKGKDVELRCDPISGHTALYWYRQSLGQGLEFLIYFQGNSAPDKSGLPSDRFSAERTGGSVSTLTIQRTQQEDSAVYLCASRGRSAYEQYFGPGTRLTVT.

This clonotype was seen ten or more times. This chain joins TRBV12-3 or TRBV12-4 and TRBJ1-2; D is unclear. The CDR3 contains 11 residues. The germline V and J ends were trimmed by 3 bases and 6 bases, with 5 bases remaining between them. The CDR3 DNA reads as TGTGCCAGCAGTTTGTTACATGGCTACACCTTC. Residues: CASSLLHGYTF.

The chain couples TRBV3-1 to TRBJ2-1; 7 nucleotides line up with TRBD2. The CDR3 consists of 16 residues. The germline V gene encodes CDR1 LGHDT and CDR2 YNNKEL (reference sequence). V dropped 1 base and J dropped 7; count of bases not matched to a gene: 10. The CDR3 sequence: CASSQGGGWGGNEQFF. CDR3 coding DNA: TGTGCCAGCAGCCAAGGAGGCGGTTGGGGGGGGAATGAGCAGTTCTTC.

There are many counts of this clonotype. The V and J genes are TRBV28 and TRBJ1-2; D is uncertain. Looked up from germline, CDR1 is MDHEN and CDR2 is SYDVKM. The germline V and J ends were trimmed by 6 bases and 6 bases, with 11 bases remaining between them. The CDR3 extends over 12 amino acids. The CDR3 DNA follows: TGTGCCAGCAGCTACAAGACGGATGGCTACACCTTC. Translating it yields CASSYKTDGYTF.

The rearrangement uses TRBV9 and TRBJ2-2; 8 bases are a match to TRBD2. The ends lost 0 bases at V and 7 bases at J; junction bases unmatched: 5. CDR1 and CDR2 (germline): SGDLS, YYNGEE. The CDR3 covers 15 residues. The CDR3: CASSVGGTSIGELFF. The CDR3 nucleotides are TGTGCCAGCAGCGTAGGGGGGACTAGTATCGGGGAGCTGTTTTTT.

Points on this clonotype: A much larger clone lies one base from this, so it may be a read error. V and J are TRBV6-2 or TRBV6-3 and TRBJ2-5; 11 bases fit TRBD2. The length of the CDR3 is 17 residues. Germline trimming cut 7 bases from V and 3 bases from J; bases unmatched to any gene: 13. Germline CDR1 reads MNHEY; CDR2 reads SVGEGT. This chain's CDR3 is CASTRQRSGGAEETQYF. CDR3 in DNA: TGTGCCAGCACCCGCCAGCGTAGCGGGGGGGCGGAAGAGACCCAGTACTTC.

This clonotype was detected many times. This sequence joins TRBV5-1 and TRBJ1-2; D is undetermined. Germline CDR1 SGHRS, CDR2 YFSETQ. Deletions cut 1 base from V and 6 bases from J, with 7 bases between. There are 12 residues in the CDR3. The CDR3 DNA sequence: TGCGCCAGCAGCTTGAGGGCCGATGGCTACACCTTC. Translated: CASSLRADGYTF. The variable domain in full, with the rest retrieved from reference TRBV5-1 and TRBJ1-2, is KAGVTQTPRYLIKTRGQQVTLSCSPISGHRSVSWYQQTPGQGLQFLFEYFSETQRNKGNFPGRFSGRQFSNSRSEMNVSTLELGDSALYLCASSLRADGYTFGSGTRLTVV.